Following are 8 T cell receptor beta chains from one sample sequenced in a study of PD-1 blockade in classical Hodgkin lymphoma. Libraries were prepared by immunoSEQ multiplex PCR; TCRdb keeps only in-frame clonotypes and omits some of them. Among roughly 15,000 clones listed, roughly 69% were seen once. Each patient's relapse followed autologous stem cell transplantation, and brentuximab vedotin exposure varied. Sequencing used peripheral blood mononuclear cells (PBMCs), obtained at baseline. These receptors were obtained from a human donor with classical Hodgkin lymphoma.

A single count supports this clone. The chain links TRBV6-6 to TRBJ2-7; tentatively, D is TRBD1 or TRBD2 (5 bases each). Germline V gives CDR1 MNHNY, CDR2 SVGAGI (reference sequence). V was clipped by 2 bases and J by 0 bases, with 8 bases between them. The length of the CDR3 is 14 residues. In DNA, the CDR3 is TGTGCCAGCAGTTACCCAGGGAGCTCCTACGAGCAGTACTTC. This encodes CASSYPGSSYEQYF.

The V gene is TRBV7-9, the J gene TRBJ2-1; D gene uncertain. The CDR3 has 17 amino acids. Trimming shortened V by 5 bases and J by 2 bases, and 19 bases separated the two germline ends. Germline CDR1 is SEHNR and CDR2 is FQNEAQ (reference sequence). The CDR3 bases are TGTGCCAGCAGCACACCCCCCGATCTACGACCCTACAATGAGCAGTTCTTC. Its protein is CASSTPPDLRPYNEQFF.

This chain's CDR3 is CASSPSGVSGNTIYF. In nucleotides, the CDR3 is TGTGCCAGCAGCCCCTCAGGGGTCTCTGGAAACACCATATATTTT. This chain links TRBV28 with TRBJ1-3, with D possibly being TRBD1 (6 bases). The V end lost 6 bases, the J end lost 0 bases, and 12 bases lay between the germline ends. Germline V gives CDR1 MDHEN, CDR2 SYDVKM. The CDR3 has 15 amino acids.

The gene calls are TRBV5-1 and TRBJ2-2; 8 bases map to TRBD1. Germline CDR1 reads SGHRS; CDR2 reads YFSETQ. The CDR3 has 16 amino acids. V was clipped by 2 bases and J by 2 bases; unmatched bases: 5. The CDR3 here is CASSFSGTGNTGELFF. The CDR3 DNA follows: TGCGCCAGCAGCTTCTCCGGGACAGGTAACACCGGGGAGCTGTTTTTT.

This clone has a single count. The gene calls are TRBV7-9 and TRBJ1-3; TRBD1 matches 8 bases. Germline V lookup: CDR1 SEHNR, CDR2 FQNEAQ (reference sequence). The CDR3 is 17 amino acids. Trimming cost V 5 bases and J 1 base; bases outside gene matches: 10. CDR3 region: CASSPRGTGASGNTIYF. The CDR3 coding sequence is TGTGCCAGCAGCCCTCGGGGGACAGGAGCATCTGGAAACACCATATATTTT.

The V call is TRBV7-9, the J call TRBJ2-7; D perhaps matches TRBD2 (6 bases). Deletions cut 5 bases from V and 7 bases from J, with 15 bases between. From germline, CDR1 is SEHNR and CDR2 FQNEAQ (reference sequence). The CDR3 runs 13 residues. CDR3 sequence (DNA): TGTGCCAGCAGCCCAGAGAGCGGGTGGGAGCAGTACTTC. It encodes CASSPESGWEQYF.

The chain joins TRBV2 to TRBJ1-2; 7 bases agree with TRBD1. CDR1 is SNHLY and CDR2 is FYNNEI in the germline V gene. V was clipped by 6 bases and J by 2 bases; unmatched bases: 6. The CDR3 is 14 amino acids. This chain's CDR3 is CASRDRTGNYGYTF. CDR3 in DNA: TGTGCCAGCAGGGACAGGACGGGAAACTATGGCTACACCTTC.

This chain links TRBV19 with TRBJ1-6; 9 nucleotides line up with TRBD1. The CDR3 has 15 residues. Germline assignment: CDR1 LNHDA and CDR2 SQIVND (reference sequence). Unmatched junction bases numbered 3, after V lost 2 bases and J lost 7 bases. CDR3 sequence reads: CASSISGTGNSPLHF. CDR3 bases: TGTGCCAGTAGTATATCCGGGACAGGGAATTCACCCCTCCACTTT.